Sequencing of this T cell receptor (beta chain) was carried out in a study of beta chain features in type 1 diabetes. Points from the study as a whole: Cells expressing TCR highly could be over-represented by cDNA sequencing.

This clone has more than one count but fewer than ten. What it recognizes is unknown. Every participating donor gave one draw, a heparinised blood sample averaging roughly 100 mL. Every isolated RNA sample was fully reverse transcribed, so sequencing captured expressed TCRB transcripts. TCRdb's copy holds only in-frame clones and misses some; the assay was immunoSEQ multiplex PCR. Of 150,000 to 190,000 clones in the sample, over 8.5% were seen once. The CDR3 runs 14 residues. From germline, CDR1 is LNHDA and CDR2 SQIVND (reference sequence). Trimming left V 5 bases short and J 5 bases short, with 14 bases between.

The TCR was taken from a man aged 18 to 30 in good health. The source material was central memory CD4+ T cells from blood. V is TRBV19 and J is TRBJ2-3, with D perhaps given as TRBD1 or TRBD2 (5 bases each). Here the CDR3 DNA reads TGTGCCAGTAGTCGGGGCAGGAACAAAGATACGCAGTATTTT. The encoded protein is CASSRGRNKDTQYF.